This entry describes one T cell receptor beta chain. Its antigen is unknown. The entry originates in a study of T-cell reconstitution after alpha-beta-depleted transplantation in children. CDR3 size: 14 residues. Germline V gives CDR1 MNHNS, CDR2 SASEGT. Trimming removed 5 bases at V and 5 bases at J, with 13 bases between. Study-wide results and limits: After transplant, high TCRbeta diversity at day 60 in some patients arose from surviving recipient T cells and thymic progenitors. Alpha-beta T cells present about two months after transplant were reported to originate from several hundred expanded graft clones. Fresh T-cell production supplied most of the T-cell counts and diversity seen one year after transplant.

Molecular barcoding with unique molecular identifiers was used for the TCRbeta library. TCRdb itself ran the PCR reads through MiXCR, one entry per CDR3 protein. Seen here are 440,000 or so distinct CDR3 sequences, over 40% observed once, and the top ten hold about 30%. The rearrangement joins TRBV6-1 to TRBJ1-5, with D possibly TRBD1 on 5 matching bases. The origin of this receptor is a girl aged 2 to 10 with aplastic anemia, due to receive a stem cell transplant. This specimen consisted of PBMCs, obtained before TCRalphabeta/CD19-depleted stem cell transplant. CDR3 nucleotide sequence: TGTGCCAGCAGTCCCGACAGCTTATATCAGCCCCAGCATTTT. It specifies CASSPDSLYQPQHF.